This T cell receptor beta chain emerged from a study of blood T cell repertoires in COVID-19. Overall study: COVID-19 samples, acute and convalescent, were from the United States, Italy and Spain.

Participant age was about 18 to 100 years, and participants resided in roughly 24 US areas. Participants' reported clinical history set cohort assignment. Libraries were prepared by immunoSEQ multiplex PCR; TCRdb keeps only in-frame clonotypes and omits some of them. The sample has approximately 490,000 clones, 87% seen once. Germline V gene data show CDR1 as KGHSH and CDR2 as LQKENI. This CDR3 is 13 amino acids long. V was pared by 6 bases and J by 8 bases, with 14 bases between. The genes are TRBV18 and TRBJ1-5, with a weak D call TRBD1 (6 bases). The sequencing input was PBMCs or T cells enriched from blood (not recorded which). This TCR derives from a woman between 18 and 29 years old who had recovered from COVID-19. Here the CDR3 DNA reads TGTGCCAGCTCCCCGACAGGTTGGGAGCCCCAGCATTTT. Translation: CASSPTGWEPQHF. Drawing the rest from reference TRBV18 and TRBJ1-5, the complete variable domain is NAGVMQNPRHLVRRRGQEARLRCSPMKGHSHVYWYRQLPEEGLKFMVYLQKENIIDESGMPKERFSAEFPKEGPSILRIQQVVRGDSAAYFCASSPTGWEPQHFGDGTRLSIL.